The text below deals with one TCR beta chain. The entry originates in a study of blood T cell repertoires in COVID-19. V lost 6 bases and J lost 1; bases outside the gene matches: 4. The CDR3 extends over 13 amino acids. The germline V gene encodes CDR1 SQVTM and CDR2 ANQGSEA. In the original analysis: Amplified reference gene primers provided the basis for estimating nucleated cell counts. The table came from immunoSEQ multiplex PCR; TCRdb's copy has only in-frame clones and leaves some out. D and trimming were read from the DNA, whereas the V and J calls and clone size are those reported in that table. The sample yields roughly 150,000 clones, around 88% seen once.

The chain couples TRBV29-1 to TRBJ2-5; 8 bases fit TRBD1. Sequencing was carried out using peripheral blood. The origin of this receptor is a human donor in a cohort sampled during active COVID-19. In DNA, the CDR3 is TGCAGCGTCCTGACAGGGGCCCAAGAGACCCAGTACTTC. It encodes CSVLTGAQETQYF.